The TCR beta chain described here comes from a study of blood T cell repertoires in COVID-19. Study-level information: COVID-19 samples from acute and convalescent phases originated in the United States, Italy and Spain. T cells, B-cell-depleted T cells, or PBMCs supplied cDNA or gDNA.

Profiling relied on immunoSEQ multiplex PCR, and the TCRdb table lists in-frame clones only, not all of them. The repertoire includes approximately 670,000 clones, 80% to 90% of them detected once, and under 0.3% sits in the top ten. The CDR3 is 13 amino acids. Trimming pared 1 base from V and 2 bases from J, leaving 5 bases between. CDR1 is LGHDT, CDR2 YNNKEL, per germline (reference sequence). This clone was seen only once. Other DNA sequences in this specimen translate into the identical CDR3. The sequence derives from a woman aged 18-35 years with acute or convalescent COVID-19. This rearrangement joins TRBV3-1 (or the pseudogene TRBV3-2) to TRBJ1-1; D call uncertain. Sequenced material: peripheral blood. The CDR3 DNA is TGTGCCAGCAGCCAAGTGCGAAACACTGAAGCTTTCTTT. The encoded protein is CASSQVRNTEAFF.